This TCR beta chain was captured by sequencing in a study of shared clonotypes between healthy human individuals. At the level of the study: Two women and three men aged 18 to 49 made up the donors.

As originally analysed: From ImmunoSEQ came sequences covering only the junction and carrying no quality scores, so filtering differed. The data were produced by immunoSEQ multiplex PCR, yet TCRdb's version contains in-frame clones alone and is incomplete. D and trimming were read from the DNA, whereas the V and J calls and clone size are those reported in that table. The profile shows a few hundred thousand clones, around 77% of them singletons. The TCR comes from a woman in her 40s in good health. Some clones in this sample may be carry-over from other donors' samples. Sample: PBMCs.

The CDR3 is CASRLQLSSGNTIYF. The CDR3 region has the DNA TGTGCCAGCAGATTACAGCTCAGCTCTGGAAACACCATATATTTT. V usage is TRBV28 and J usage is TRBJ1-3; D gene uncertain. CDR1 is MDHEN, CDR2 SYDVKM, per germline. Trimming removed 6 bases at V and 0 bases at J, with 12 bases between. The CDR3 consists of 15 residues.